These T cell receptor beta chains were read from a single sample in a study of long-term antiretroviral therapy in people with HIV. Sequenced by immunoSEQ multiplex PCR; TCRdb stores in-frame clones only, minus some. The data show 25,000 or so clones, with about 94% seen just once and about 9.3% held by the top ten. The sequencing used unsorted PBMCs, collected 6.2 years after starting antiretroviral therapy. All receptors come from a man aged 35 to 55 with HIV. The CDR3 runs from the conserved cysteine through the conserved F or W. A D gene is named only where the DNA matches it firmly. Size tells how often a clone was seen (once, few, many) or the class of an expanded clone, and some rows leave it out.

DNA | CDR3 | V | D | length | J | size
TGTGCCAGCAGTTACTCAGGTACCGAGCAGTACTTC | CASSYSGTEQYF | TRBV6-6 | . | 12 | TRBJ2-7 | .
TGTGCCAGCAGTTACACAGGGGACAATCAGCCCCAGCATTTT | CASSYTGDNQPQHF | TRBV7-9 | TRBD1 | 14 | TRBJ1-5 | .
TGTGCCATCAGTGAGTCGGGGGGCTCCGAGCAGTACTTC | CAISESGGSEQYF | TRBV10-3 | . | 13 | TRBJ2-7 | .
TGTGCCAGCAGAACTAGCGGGAGTAGGAATGAGCAGTTCTTC | CASRTSGSRNEQFF | TRBV6-5 | TRBD2 | 14 | TRBJ2-1 | .
TGTGCCAGTGGACGGACAGGGCCCTATGGCTACACCTTC | CASGRTGPYGYTF | TRBV19 | TRBD1 | 13 | TRBJ1-2 | once
TGCAGCGTTGTACTGGGACGGATCAACACTGAAGCTTTCTTT | CSVVLGRINTEAFF | TRBV29-1 | . | 14 | TRBJ1-1 | .
TGTGCCAGCAGCCGACAGGGCATTAACTATGGCTACACCTTC | CASSRQGINYGYTF | TRBV9 | TRBD1 | 14 | TRBJ1-2 | .
TGTGCCAGCAGCTTAGACCGGGGGCCCCAGCATTTT | CASSLDRGPQHF | TRBV7-9 | . | 12 | TRBJ1-5 | .
TGTGCCAGCAGCGGGGGCGGGGCGCACATTCAGTACTTC | CASSGGGAHIQYF | TRBV9 | . | 13 | TRBJ2-4 | .
TGTGCCAGCAGAAGGACAGCAAACACTGAAGCTTTCTTT | CASRRTANTEAFF | TRBV25-1 | . | 13 | TRBJ1-1 | .
TGTGCCAGCAGCTTGGAAAACGGGAGGAGGTATGGCTACACCTTC | CASSLENGRRYGYTF | TRBV5-4 | . | 15 | TRBJ1-2 | .
TGTGCCAGCAGTGAAAGGGCGAAAGCTTTCTTT | CASSERAKAFF | TRBV2 | . | 11 | TRBJ1-1 | .
TGCGCCAGCAGCCAAGAGCTAGCGGGAGTCCAAGAGACCCAGTACTTC | CASSQELAGVQETQYF | TRBV4-3 | TRBD2 | 16 | TRBJ2-5 | .
TGCGCCAGCAGGGAGGGGTTCCTAGGGGCGGCACAAGAGACCCAGTACTTC | CASREGFLGAAQETQYF | TRBV5-1 | . | 17 | TRBJ2-5 | medium-sized
TGTGCCAGCAGCTTAGTTGGTGGGAGAGTAACCTACGAGCAGTACTTC | CASSLVGGRVTYEQYF | TRBV7-2 | . | 16 | TRBJ2-7 | .
TGTGCCAGCAGTGAACGCCAGTGGAACGAGCAGTACTTC | CASSERQWNEQYF | TRBV6-1 | . | 13 | TRBJ2-7 | .
TGTGCCAGTAGTATAGCTTGGAGAGGGCAGGAGAACACCGGGGAGCTGTTTTTT | CASSIAWRGQENTGELFF | TRBV19 | . | 18 | TRBJ2-2 | .
TGTGCCAGCAGCCCAATCGGGGGTAAGAACACTGAAGCTTTCTTT | CASSPIGGKNTEAFF | TRBV14 | . | 15 | TRBJ1-1 | once
TGTGCCAGCAGCTTGCCGGGACTCCCGAACACTGAAGCTTTCTTT | CASSLPGLPNTEAFF | TRBV6-6 | . | 15 | TRBJ1-1 | .
TGTGCCAGCAGTCCCGCGCTAGGGACAGATACGCAGTATTTT | CASSPALGTDTQYF | TRBV27 | . | 14 | TRBJ2-3 | .
TGCAGCGTTGAGGTGGGGGACAGGGCACTATACGAGCAGTACTTC | CSVEVGDRALYEQYF | TRBV29-1 | TRBD1 | 15 | TRBJ2-7 | .
TGTGCCAGCAGTCCTCTTGGAGATACGCAGTATTTT | CASSPLGDTQYF | TRBV6-6 | . | 12 | TRBJ2-3 | .
TGTGCCAGTAGTACCTGGGTCTCGGATGGCTACACCTTC | CASSTWVSDGYTF | TRBV19 | . | 13 | TRBJ1-2 | .
TGTGCCACCAGCCAAGATTATGGGGGGGAGCAGTTCTTC | CATSQDYGGEQFF | TRBV15 | . | 13 | TRBJ2-1 | .
TGTGCCAGCAGCTTGGAAGGCACAGGGGCAGCTGATACGCAGTATTTT | CASSLEGTGAADTQYF | TRBV5-5 | TRBD1 | 16 | TRBJ2-3 | .
TGTGCCAGCAGCGTCGGACCGGGACAGGGGGAGGGCTACACCTTC | CASSVGPGQGEGYTF | TRBV9 | TRBD1 | 15 | TRBJ1-2 | few
TGTGCCAGCAGCTTCCTCAAGACAGGGGCGAACACTGAAGCTTTCTTT | CASSFLKTGANTEAFF | TRBV5-6 | TRBD1 | 16 | TRBJ1-1 | .
TGTGCCAGCAGTTACGACGGAGGCACTGAAGCTTTCTTT | CASSYDGGTEAFF | TRBV6-5 | . | 13 | TRBJ1-1 | .
TGTGCCAGCAGCAAAAGCGGGGACACAGATACGCAGTATTTT | CASSKSGDTDTQYF | TRBV7-6 | TRBD2 | 14 | TRBJ2-3 | .
TGTGCCAGCAGTCGGGACAGCATCTACGAGCAGTACTTC | CASSRDSIYEQYF | TRBV6-5 | TRBD1 | 13 | TRBJ2-7 | .
TGTGCCAGCAGACCACCGGGGGGGTACGAGCAGTACTTC | CASRPPGGYEQYF | TRBV6-5 | TRBD2 | 13 | TRBJ2-7 | once
TGTGCCAGCAGCTCACAGGGCCCGGGCTATGGCTACACCTTC | CASSSQGPGYGYTF | TRBV7-2 | . | 14 | TRBJ1-2 | .
TGCGCCAGCAGGTCCTACAATGAGCAGTTCTTC | CASRSYNEQFF | TRBV4-1 | . | 11 | TRBJ2-1 | .
TGTGCCAGTAGTCCAGGACAGGGAGACTATGGCTACACCTTC | CASSPGQGDYGYTF | TRBV19 | TRBD1 | 14 | TRBJ1-2 | .
TGCGCCAGCACCCCGGCGACAGGGAGCTCCTACGAGCAGTACTTC | CASTPATGSSYEQYF | TRBV5-1 | TRBD1 | 15 | TRBJ2-7 | .
TGTGCCACCAGCAGGACTATGGCCGGGGAGCTGTTTTTT | CATSRTMAGELFF | TRBV15 | . | 13 | TRBJ2-2 | .
TGTGCCAGCAGTTACTCGAATACGGGGAACACTGAAGCTTTCTTT | CASSYSNTGNTEAFF | TRBV6-6 | . | 15 | TRBJ1-1 | .
TGCGCCAGCAGCTTAGCACCCGGGACGCCAAGGGACGGAGGCTACACCTTC | CASSLAPGTPRDGGYTF | TRBV4-1 | . | 17 | TRBJ1-2 | .
TGTGCCAGCAGCTCCTATCCCCGGCAGGGCCCTTACGAGCAGTACTTC | CASSSYPRQGPYEQYF | TRBV7-9 | . | 16 | TRBJ2-7 | .
TGTGCCAGCAGCTCCCTAGAAGCCGGGGAGCTGTTTTTT | CASSSLEAGELFF | TRBV5-6 | . | 13 | TRBJ2-2 | .
TGTGCCAGCAGTGAAGGGGGGGGACAGGGAAACATTCAGTACTTC | CASSEGGGQGNIQYF | TRBV25-1 | TRBD1 | 15 | TRBJ2-4 | .
TGTGCCAGCACCGACAGGGGACAATATCCTAACTATGGCTACACCTTC | CASTDRGQYPNYGYTF | TRBV6-4 | TRBD1 | 16 | TRBJ1-2 | .
TGTGCCAGTAGTATTTTACTAGCGGGCTCCTACGAGCAGTACTTC | CASSILLAGSYEQYF | TRBV19 | TRBD2 | 15 | TRBJ2-7 | .
TGTGCCAGCAGCTTGGGGGACAGGGGAGTGGATGAAAAACTGTTTTTT | CASSLGDRGVDEKLFF | TRBV5-4 | TRBD1 | 16 | TRBJ1-4 | .
TGTGCCAGCAGCCCAGGTGACAGGGTCGGAGATACGCAGTATTTT | CASSPGDRVGDTQYF | TRBV11-3 | TRBD1 | 15 | TRBJ2-3 | .
TGTGCCAGCAGCTATACTTTGGGGTTAGAGACCCAGTACTTC | CASSYTLGLETQYF | TRBV11-2 | . | 14 | TRBJ2-5 | few
TGTGCCAGCAGTCAAATAGCGGGAGGATCCTACGAGCAGTACTTC | CASSQIAGGSYEQYF | TRBV28 | TRBD2 | 15 | TRBJ2-7 | .
TGTGCCAGCAGCCTGGGGGCACTGGGCTACGAGCAGTACTTC | CASSLGALGYEQYF | TRBV2 | . | 14 | TRBJ2-7 | .
TGTGCCAGCACCCCTACAGGGGTGGACCCAAATGGCTACACCTTC | CASTPTGVDPNGYTF | TRBV28 | TRBD1 | 15 | TRBJ1-2 | .
TGTGCTAGTGTTTCAGTCAATGAGCAGTTCTTC | CASVSVNEQFF | TRBV12-5 | . | 11 | TRBJ2-1 | .
TGTGCCAGCAGTGAAGGGTTGATGCCTGAAGCTTTCTTT | CASSEGLMPEAFF | TRBV2 | . | 13 | TRBJ1-1 | .
TGTGCCAGCAGCCCCCGGACAGGAGATTCACCCCTCCACTTT | CASSPRTGDSPLHF | TRBV7-2 | TRBD1 | 14 | TRBJ1-6 | few
TGTGCCCACGGGTTTACGGGCACCGGGGAGCTGTTTTTT | CAHGFTGTGELFF | TRBV6-1 | . | 13 | TRBJ2-2 | .
TGCGCCAGCAGTTTGGACAGGGGCACTGAAGCTTTCTTT | CASSLDRGTEAFF | TRBV10-2 | TRBD1 | 13 | TRBJ1-1 | .
TGTGCCATCAGTGAAGGCGGGGGAGGAGGAGGTACGCAGTATTTT | CAISEGGGGGGTQYF | TRBV10-3 | TRBD2 | 15 | TRBJ2-3 | few
TGTGCCAGCAGCCCCCCTGGGGCCAACGTCCTGACTTTC | CASSPPGANVLTF | TRBV4-2 | . | 13 | TRBJ2-6 | .
TGTGCCAGTAACGAAAGGGGGCTCGGTCAGCCCCAGCATTTT | CASNERGLGQPQHF | TRBV19 | TRBD1 | 14 | TRBJ1-5 | .